The clone carrying this T cell receptor beta chain showed up many times. The source of the sample is a study of T cells in Graves' hyperthyroidism and ophthalmopathy. The V and J ends lost 1 base and 5 bases respectively, with 5 bases between them. In germline, CDR1 is DFQATT, CDR2 SNEGSKA (reference sequence). The CDR3 has 11 residues. TCR beta CDR3 regions were amplified from RNA transcripts. HTBI primers were the set used in a first-round RT-PCR of the TCR CDR3. TCRdb re-called the multiplex PCR reads with MiXCR, one entry per CDR3 protein. The sample holds roughly 600,000 distinct CDR3 sequences; more than 14% are singletons and the top ten take around 13%.

The chain combines TRBV20-1 with TRBJ1-1; D remains unclear. Source material: blood. The sequence was collected from a woman aged 50 to 60 with Graves' ophthalmopathy. This CDR3 reads CSARVGTEAFF. The DNA of the CDR3 is TGCAGTGCTAGAGTAGGGACTGAAGCTTTCTTT.